These T cell receptor beta chains were read from a single sample in a study of cytomegalovirus exposure and HLA in healthy donors. The method was immunoSEQ multiplex PCR; TCRdb's version includes in-frame clones alone and lacks a portion of them. The sample has fewer than 250,000 clones, approximately 83% seen once. The sample taken for sequencing was PBMCs. All receptors derive from a woman aged 45-60 years in good health and CMV-seropositive. Both conserved end residues are part of each CDR3. A D gene is named only where the DNA matches it firmly. Expanded clones get a size class; other rows say once, few or many, or leave the size out.

J gene | clone size | V gene | D gene | CDR3 DNA | CDR3 protein
TRBJ2-5 | NA | TRBV11-2 | TRBD2 | TGTGCCAGCAGCTTCCTTGCGGGGGACCTACAAGAGACCCAGTACTTC | CASSFLAGDLQETQYF
TRBJ2-3 | NA | TRBV10-1 | TRBD2 | TGCGCCAGCAGTGACTTTGGGAATAGCGGGGAATCAGATACGCAGTATTTT | CASSDFGNSGESDTQYF
TRBJ2-2 | NA | TRBV5-8 | NA | TGTGCCAGCAGCTTGGGGTTCGGGGGGCTCACCGGGGAGCTGTTTTTT | CASSLGFGGLTGELFF
TRBJ2-6 | NA | TRBV6-5 | TRBD1 | TGTGCCAGCAGTCCCGACAGGGCCGGGGCCAACGTCCTGACTTTC | CASSPDRAGANVLTF
TRBJ2-5 | NA | TRBV9 | TRBD1 | TGTGCCAGCAGCGTAGAGTCGGGACAGCTTGGGGAGACCCAGTACTTC | CASSVESGQLGETQYF
TRBJ1-6 | NA | TRBV27 | NA | TGTGCCAGCAGTCCCTGGGCAGACCTATCACCCCTCCACTTT | CASSPWADLSPLHF
TRBJ1-2 | NA | TRBV5-6 | NA | TGTGCCAGCAGCTTGGTAGGGGTACAGGGTAACTATGGCTACACCTTC | CASSLVGVQGNYGYTF
TRBJ2-7 | NA | TRBV4-1 | TRBD1 | TGCGCCAGCAGCAAAGAAGAGGGGGACAGGGGTAACGGGGGGGTTTTCTACGAGCAGTACTTC | CASSKEEGDRGNGGVFYEQYF
TRBJ1-1 | NA | TRBV11-2 | TRBD1 | TGTGCCAGCAGCTATGGGACAGGGGGAATGAACACTGAAGCTTTCTTT | CASSYGTGGMNTEAFF
TRBJ2-2 | NA | TRBV19 | NA | TGTGCCAGTACAGGGTCGAACACCGGGGAGCTGTTTTTT | CASTGSNTGELFF
TRBJ2-7 | NA | TRBV19 | TRBD2 | TGTGCCAGTAGTATTATGAGTCTAGCGGGGGGCCTTTCAATGGAGCAGTACTTC | CASSIMSLAGGLSMEQYF
TRBJ2-3 | NA | TRBV7-3 | TRBD1 | TGTGCCAGCAGCTTGACAGGGGCTAGCACAGATACGCAGTATTTT | CASSLTGASTDTQYF
TRBJ2-1 | once | TRBV7-9 | TRBD2 | TGTGCCAGCAGCCATACCCCACTAGCGGGGCGAGAGCAGTTCTTC | CASSHTPLAGREQFF
TRBJ2-5 | NA | TRBV15 | TRBD2 | TGTGCCACCAGCAGAGATCCCCCTAGCGGGGGTGAGACCCAGTACTTC | CATSRDPPSGGETQYF
TRBJ2-3 | few | TRBV5-4 | NA | TGTGCCAGCAGCTTGGGGAGGCCAGATACGCAGTATTTT | CASSLGRPDTQYF
TRBJ1-4 | NA | TRBV5-1 | NA | TGCGCCAGCAGCACCCAGGCAGGGGATGAAAAACTGTTTTTT | CASSTQAGDEKLFF
TRBJ2-5 | NA | TRBV7-3 | TRBD2 | TGTGCCAGCAGCTTAAATCCCCCTGGACTAGCGGGGAAAGAGACCCAGTACTTC | CASSLNPPGLAGKETQYF
TRBJ1-5 | NA | TRBV19 | TRBD1 | TGTGCCAGTAGTACTAGCAGGGGGCGAAATCAGCCCCAGCATTTT | CASSTSRGRNQPQHF
TRBJ2-3 | NA | TRBV4-3 | TRBD2 | TGCGCCAGCAGCCAAAGCGGGGGAACAGATATGCAGTATTTT | CASSQSGGTDMQYF